The 15 T cell receptor beta chains below come from one sample, sequenced in a study of blood T cell repertoires in COVID-19. Some clones are missing from TCRdb's copy, which holds only in-frame ones; the method was immunoSEQ multiplex PCR. Of under 250,000 clones in the sample, roughly three quarters were seen once. The source material was peripheral blood. The receptor set was obtained from a woman aged 40-49 years with COVID-19, enrolled during active disease.

V gene TRBV5-1 combines with J gene TRBJ2-7, with D possibly being TRBD1 (6 bases). The ends were cut back, 7 bases at V and 3 bases at J, with 14 bases in the middle. The length of the CDR3 is 13 residues. Per germline, CDR1 SGHRS and CDR2 YFSETQ. CDR3 protein: CASESGEFYEQYF. DNA of the CDR3: TGCGCCAGCGAGTCAGGGGAGTTCTACGAGCAGTACTTC.

The chain recombines TRBV14 with TRBJ2-4, with 7 nucleotides matching TRBD1. V shed 0 bases and J 9 bases; nucleotides not matched to a gene: 2. Looked up from germline, CDR1 is SGHDN and CDR2 is FVKESK. The CDR3 is 13 amino acids. DNA for the CDR3: TGTGCCAGCAGCCAAGAGGGACAGTTCATTCAGTACTTC. Translation: CASSQEGQFIQYF.

This clone was seen only a few times. The rearrangement joins TRBV7-8 to TRBJ1-4; no definite D call. Germline V gene data show CDR1 as SGHVS and CDR2 as FQNEAQ. The V gene lost 5 bases and the J gene lost 4 bases, with 5 bases spanning the gap. CDR3 size: 12 residues. This CDR3 is CASSPLNEKLFF. CDR3 nucleotide sequence: TGTGCCAGCAGCCCTCTTAATGAAAAACTGTTTTTT.

The chain uses TRBV5-4 and TRBJ1-1; the match to TRBD1 covers 10 bases. The CDR3 is made up of 16 amino acids. The germline V gene encodes CDR1 SGHNT and CDR2 YYREEE (reference sequence). Trimming took 0 bases from V and 2 from J; bases not matched to a gene: 4. DNA for the CDR3: TGTGCCAGCAGCTTGGTGACAGGGGGCGGAAACACTGAAGCTTTCTTT. Protein product: CASSLVTGGGNTEAFF. The full variable domain, with the rest looked up from reference TRBV5-4 and TRBJ1-1, is ETGVTQSPTHLIKTRGQQVTLRCSSQSGHNTVSWYQQALGQGPQFIFQYYREEENGRGNFPPRFSGLQFPNYSSELNVNALELDDSALYLCASSLVTGGGNTEAFFGQGTRLTVV.

To note about this clone: Additional DNA sequences in this sample encode the identical CDR3. The chain carries TRBV29-1 and TRBJ2-3; 10 nucleotides agree with TRBD2. Germline assignment: CDR1 SQVTM and CDR2 ANQGSEA. The CDR3 totals 15 residues. Losses at the gene ends were 1 base for V and 2 bases for J; bases not matched to a gene: 3. Here the CDR3 DNA reads TGCAGCGTTGAAGGAGCGGGAGGGAACACAGATACGCAGTATTTT. Translation gives CSVEGAGGNTDTQYF.

The chain recombines TRBV10-2 with TRBJ2-5, with D perhaps TRBD2 (6 bases). Trimming removed 7 bases from V and 4 bases from J, with 13 bases in between. This CDR3 comprises 13 residues. Germline V gene lookup returns CDR1 WSHSY and CDR2 SAAADI. In DNA form, the CDR3 reads TGCGCCAGCAAGACCCCCGGGGGAGAGACCCAGTACTTC. It codes for CASKTPGGETQYF.

This rearrangement joins TRBV5-1 to TRBJ1-3; D is unclear. Trimming pared 4 bases from V and 0 bases from J, leaving 14 bases between. The CDR3 totals 16 residues. Germline V gene lookup returns CDR1 SGHRS and CDR2 YFSETQ. The CDR3, as DNA: TGCGCCAGCAGCAAGGGAGGCGCAACCTCTGGAAACACCATATATTTT. This sequence encodes CASSKGGATSGNTIYF.

The V gene is TRBV4-1, the J gene TRBJ2-7; D possibly corresponds to TRBD2 (6 bases). Germline values: CDR1 MGHRA, CDR2 YSYEKL. This CDR3 spans 14 amino acids. Trimming left V 1 base short and J 3 bases short, with 10 bases between. The CDR3 is CASSQGGGNYEQYF. As DNA, the CDR3 is TGCGCCAGCAGCCAAGGAGGAGGGAACTACGAGCAGTACTTC.

This clone occurred a few times. The chain joins TRBV27 to TRBJ2-3; 9 nucleotides align to TRBD2. Germline-derived CDR1 and CDR2 are MNHEY and SMNVEV (reference sequence). V lost 6 bases and J lost 2; bases outside the gene matches: 6. CDR3 size: 15 residues. CDR3 DNA sequence: TGTGCCAGCAGCCTGACTAGCGGATTCACAGATACGCAGTATTTT. Protein sequence: CASSLTSGFTDTQYF.

This clone appeared once. The J gene is TRBJ1-6, the V gene TRBV6-2 or TRBV6-3; TRBD1 agrees at 7 bases. The CDR3 has 13 amino acids. Germline lookup yields CDR1 MNHEY and CDR2 SVGEGT. J lost 8 bases, V lost 6 bases, and 4 bases had no gene match. Written as DNA, the CDR3 is TGTGCCAGCAGCACAGGGGCGCATTCACCCCTCCACTTT. This encodes CASSTGAHSPLHF.

This chain joins TRBV4-2 and TRBJ2-5, with 8 bases matching TRBD2. The CDR3 is made up of 17 amino acids. Looked up from germline, CDR1 is LGHNA and CDR2 is YNFKEQ. V lost 4 bases and J lost 1; bases outside the gene matches: 11. The CDR3 bases are TGTGCCAGCAGCCCCCAGGCGGGGGGCCTCCCCCAAGAGACCCAGTACTTC. It codes for CASSPQAGGLPQETQYF.

This clone was seen only a few times. The chain couples TRBV11-2 to TRBJ2-7, with D perhaps TRBD2 (5 bases). Germline loops: CDR1 SGHAT, CDR2 FQNNGV. Trimming removed 3 bases from V and 6 bases from J, with 18 bases in between. This CDR3 comprises 15 residues. The CDR3 bases are TGTGCCAGCAGCTTTTGGGAGCTTAGCGTTGTCGAGCAGTACTTC. Amino acids: CASSFWELSVVEQYF.

In this sample, this clone turned up once. The CDR3 loop reads CASSSTGSKNIQYF. In DNA, the CDR3 is TGTGCCAGCAGCTCAACGGGTTCCAAAAACATTCAGTACTTC. The V gene is TRBV11-1, the J gene TRBJ2-4, with no clear D. Trimming removed 4 bases at V and 2 bases at J, with 9 bases between. The length of the CDR3 is 14 residues. CDR1 is SGHAT, CDR2 FQDESV, per germline (reference sequence).

This clone was detected once. The CDR3 is CASLISGPPGTEAFF. The CDR3 bases are TGTGCCAGCCTTATTAGCGGGCCCCCAGGGACTGAAGCTTTCTTT. This chain connects TRBV9 to TRBJ1-1; D may be TRBD1 (5 bases). Germline V gives CDR1 SGDLS, CDR2 YYNGEE. The V end lost 7 bases, the J end lost 5 bases, and 21 bases lay between the germline ends. The CDR3 contains 15 residues.

This chain links TRBV11-2 with TRBJ1-6, with D unresolved. Germline values: CDR1 SGHAT, CDR2 FQNNGV. Trimming stripped 1 base from V and 0 bases from J, with 4 bases between. This CDR3 comprises 15 residues. CDR3 nucleotides: TGTGCCAGCAGCTTAGTCAGCTCCTATAATTCACCCCTCCACTTT. It is translated as CASSLVSSYNSPLHF.